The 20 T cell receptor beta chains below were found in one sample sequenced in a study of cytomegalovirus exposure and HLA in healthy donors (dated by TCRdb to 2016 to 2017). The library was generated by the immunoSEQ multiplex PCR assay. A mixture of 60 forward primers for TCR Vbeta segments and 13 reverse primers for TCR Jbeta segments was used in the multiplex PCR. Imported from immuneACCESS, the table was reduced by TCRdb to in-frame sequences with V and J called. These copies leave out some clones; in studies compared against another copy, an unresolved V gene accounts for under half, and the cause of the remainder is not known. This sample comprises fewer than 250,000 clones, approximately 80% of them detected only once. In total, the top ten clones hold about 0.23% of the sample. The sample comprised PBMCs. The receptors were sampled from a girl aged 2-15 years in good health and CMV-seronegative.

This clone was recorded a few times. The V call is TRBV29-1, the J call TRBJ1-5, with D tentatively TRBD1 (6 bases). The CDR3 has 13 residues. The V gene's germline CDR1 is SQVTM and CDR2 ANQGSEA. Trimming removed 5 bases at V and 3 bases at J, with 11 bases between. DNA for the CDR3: TGCAGCGTTAGACGGGGGGCCAATCAGCCCCAGCATTTT. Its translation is CSVRRGANQPQHF.

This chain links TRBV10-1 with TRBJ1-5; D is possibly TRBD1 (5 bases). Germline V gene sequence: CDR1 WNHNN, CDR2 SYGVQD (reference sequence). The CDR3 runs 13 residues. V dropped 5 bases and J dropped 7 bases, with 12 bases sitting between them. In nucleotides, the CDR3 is TGCGCCAGCAGTCCCGGACAAGCCCAGCCCCAGCATTTT. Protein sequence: CASSPGQAQPQHF.

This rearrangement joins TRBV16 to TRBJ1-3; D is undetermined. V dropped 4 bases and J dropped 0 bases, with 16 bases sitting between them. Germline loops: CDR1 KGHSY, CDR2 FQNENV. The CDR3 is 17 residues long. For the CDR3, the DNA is TGTGCCAGCAGCCCCGGGAGGGCCGGGTTCTCTGGAAACACCATATATTTT. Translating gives CASSPGRAGFSGNTIYF.

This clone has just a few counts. CDR3 DNA: TGTGCCAGCAGTGAATCGCTAACCGGGGAGCTGTTTTTT. The encoded protein is CASSESLTGELFF. V usage is TRBV6-1 and J usage is TRBJ2-2; D is undetermined. The CDR3 length is 13 residues. Trimming took off 2 bases at V and 5 bases at J, with 6 bases between the two ends. Germline V gene lookup returns CDR1 MNHNS and CDR2 SASEGT.

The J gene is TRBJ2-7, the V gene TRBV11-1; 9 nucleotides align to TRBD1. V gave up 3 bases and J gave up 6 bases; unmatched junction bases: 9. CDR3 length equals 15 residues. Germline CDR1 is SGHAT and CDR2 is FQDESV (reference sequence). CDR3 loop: CASSLILTGGGEQYF. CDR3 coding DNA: TGTGCCAGCAGCTTGATCCTCACAGGGGGCGGCGAGCAGTACTTC.

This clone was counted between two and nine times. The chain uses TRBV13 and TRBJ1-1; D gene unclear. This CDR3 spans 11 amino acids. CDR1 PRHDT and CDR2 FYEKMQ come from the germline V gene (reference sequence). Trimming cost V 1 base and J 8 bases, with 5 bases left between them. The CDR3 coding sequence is TGTGCCAGCAGCTTAGTTCTAGAAGCTTTCTTT. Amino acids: CASSLVLEAFF. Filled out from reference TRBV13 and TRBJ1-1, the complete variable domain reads AAGVIQSPRHLIKEKRETATLKCYPIPRHDTVYWYQQGPGQDPQFLISFYEKMQSDKGSIPDRFSAQQFSDYHSELNMSSLELGDSALYFCASSLVLEAFFGQGTRLTVV.

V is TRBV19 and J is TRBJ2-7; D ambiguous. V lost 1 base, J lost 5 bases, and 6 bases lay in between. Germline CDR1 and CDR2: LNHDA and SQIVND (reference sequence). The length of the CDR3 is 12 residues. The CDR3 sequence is CASSIGGHEQYF. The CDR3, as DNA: TGTGCCAGTAGTATAGGTGGCCACGAGCAGTACTTC.

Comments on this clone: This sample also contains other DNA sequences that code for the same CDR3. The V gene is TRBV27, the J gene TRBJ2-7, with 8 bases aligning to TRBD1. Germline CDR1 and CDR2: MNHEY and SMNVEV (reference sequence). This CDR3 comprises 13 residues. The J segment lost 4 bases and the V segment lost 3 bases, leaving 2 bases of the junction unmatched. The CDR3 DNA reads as TGTGCCAGCAGTTTGACAGGGGCTTACGAGCAGTACTTC. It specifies CASSLTGAYEQYF.

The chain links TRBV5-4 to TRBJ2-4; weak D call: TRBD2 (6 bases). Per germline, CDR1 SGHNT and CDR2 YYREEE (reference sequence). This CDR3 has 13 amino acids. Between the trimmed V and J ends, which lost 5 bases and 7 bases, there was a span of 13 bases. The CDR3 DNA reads TGTGCCAGCAGTTTTCGGGGGTCTAACATTCAGTACTTC. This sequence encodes CASSFRGSNIQYF.

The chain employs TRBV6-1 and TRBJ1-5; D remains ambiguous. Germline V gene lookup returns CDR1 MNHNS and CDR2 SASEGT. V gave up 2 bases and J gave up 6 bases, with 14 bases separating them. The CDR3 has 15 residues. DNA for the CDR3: TGTGCCAGCAGTGAATTCCCGCAAGAGCGTCAGCCCCAGCATTTT. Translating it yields CASSEFPQERQPQHF.

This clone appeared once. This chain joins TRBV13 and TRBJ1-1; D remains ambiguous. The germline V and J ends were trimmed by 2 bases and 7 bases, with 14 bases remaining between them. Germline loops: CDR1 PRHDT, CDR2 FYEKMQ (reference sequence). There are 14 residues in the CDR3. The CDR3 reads CASSLRGYRLEAFF. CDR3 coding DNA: TGTGCCAGCAGCTTACGGGGATACCGACTTGAAGCTTTCTTT.

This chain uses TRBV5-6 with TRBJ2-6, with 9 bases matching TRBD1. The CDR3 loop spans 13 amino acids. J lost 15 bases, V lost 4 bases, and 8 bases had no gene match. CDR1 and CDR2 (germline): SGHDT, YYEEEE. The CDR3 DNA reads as TGTGCCAGCAGCAGGCCCGGGACAGGGTCCCTGACTTTC. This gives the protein CASSRPGTGSLTF.

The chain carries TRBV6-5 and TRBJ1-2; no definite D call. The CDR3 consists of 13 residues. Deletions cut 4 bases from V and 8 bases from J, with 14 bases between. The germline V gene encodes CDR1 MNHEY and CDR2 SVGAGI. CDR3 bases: TGTGCCAGCAGTTCAGGAGGACTCGGGGGCTACACCTTC. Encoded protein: CASSSGGLGGYTF.

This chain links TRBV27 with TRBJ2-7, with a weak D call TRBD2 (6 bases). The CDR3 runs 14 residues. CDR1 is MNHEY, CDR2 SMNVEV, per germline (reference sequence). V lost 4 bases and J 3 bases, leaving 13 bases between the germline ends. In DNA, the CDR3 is TGTGCCAGCAGTTACGGGAGAGGGGACTACGAGCAGTACTTC. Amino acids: CASSYGRGDYEQYF.

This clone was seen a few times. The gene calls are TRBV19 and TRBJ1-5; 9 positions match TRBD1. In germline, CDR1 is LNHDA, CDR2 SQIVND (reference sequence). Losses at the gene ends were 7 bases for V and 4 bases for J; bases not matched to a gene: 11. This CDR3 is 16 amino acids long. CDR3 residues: CASTYGGTGSNQPQHF. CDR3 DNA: TGTGCCAGTACCTATGGGGGGACAGGGAGTAATCAGCCCCAGCATTTT. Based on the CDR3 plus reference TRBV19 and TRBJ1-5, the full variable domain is DGGITQSPKYLFRKEGQNVTLSCEQNLNHDAMYWYRQDPGQGLRLIYYSQIVNDFQKGDIAEGYSVSREKKESFPLTVTSAQKNPTAFYLCASTYGGTGSNQPQHFGDGTRLSIL.

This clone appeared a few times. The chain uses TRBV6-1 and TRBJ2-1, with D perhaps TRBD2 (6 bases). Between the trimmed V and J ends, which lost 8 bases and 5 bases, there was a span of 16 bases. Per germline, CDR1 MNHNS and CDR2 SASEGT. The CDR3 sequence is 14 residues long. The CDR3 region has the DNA TGTGCCAGCGCCGGGAAGTCGGGAGACAATGAGCAGTTCTTC. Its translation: CASAGKSGDNEQFF.

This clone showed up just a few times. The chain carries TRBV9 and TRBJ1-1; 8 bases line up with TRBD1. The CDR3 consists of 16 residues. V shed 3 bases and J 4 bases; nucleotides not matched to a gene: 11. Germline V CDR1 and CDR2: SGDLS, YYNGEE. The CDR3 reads CASSAAPHRGATEAFF. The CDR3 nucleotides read TGTGCCAGCAGCGCAGCTCCACACAGGGGGGCCACTGAAGCTTTCTTT.

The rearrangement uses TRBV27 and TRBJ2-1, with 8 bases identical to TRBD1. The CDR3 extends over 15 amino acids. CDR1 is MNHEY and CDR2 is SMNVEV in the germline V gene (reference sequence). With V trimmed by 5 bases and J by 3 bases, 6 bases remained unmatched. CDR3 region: CASSLRTGLYNEQFF. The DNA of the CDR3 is TGTGCCAGCAGTCTGCGGACAGGGCTCTACAATGAGCAGTTCTTC.

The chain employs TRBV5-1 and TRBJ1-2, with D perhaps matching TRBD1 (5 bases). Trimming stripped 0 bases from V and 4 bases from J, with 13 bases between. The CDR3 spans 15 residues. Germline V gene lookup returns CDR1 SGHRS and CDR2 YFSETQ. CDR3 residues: CASSLGSGLSYGYTF. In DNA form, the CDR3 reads TGCGCCAGCAGCTTGGGGTCAGGGTTAAGCTATGGCTACACCTTC.

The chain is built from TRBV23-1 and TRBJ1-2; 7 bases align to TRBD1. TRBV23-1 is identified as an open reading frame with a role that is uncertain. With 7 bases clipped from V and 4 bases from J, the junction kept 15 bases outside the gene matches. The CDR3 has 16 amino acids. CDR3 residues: CASNKNYYRGPYGYTF. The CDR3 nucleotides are TGCGCCAGCAACAAAAATTACTACAGGGGACCCTATGGCTACACCTTC.